Listed here is a single TCR beta chain. The entry originates in a study of blood T cell repertoires in COVID-19. The overall study: The samples span acute and convalescent COVID-19 from the United States, Italy and Spain. PBMCs, B-cell-depleted T cells, or T cells were the source of the cDNA or gDNA that made up the material.

TCRdb's table, derived via immunoSEQ multiplex PCR, lists solely in-frame clones and lacks some. Counted here are about 55,000 clones, around 83% occurring once; the ten biggest clones make up about 2%. V lost 3 bases and J lost 3; bases outside the gene matches: 1. The CDR3 is 13 amino acids. Per germline, CDR1 MGHRA and CDR2 YSYEKL. This clonotype was sampled from a woman aged 55-75 years with acute or convalescent COVID-19. The source material was peripheral blood. The chain couples TRBV4-1 to TRBJ2-7; 8 positions match TRBD2. The CDR3 DNA follows: TGCGCCAGCAGCCAGACTAGCGACTACGAGCAGTACTTC. It codes for CASSQTSDYEQYF.